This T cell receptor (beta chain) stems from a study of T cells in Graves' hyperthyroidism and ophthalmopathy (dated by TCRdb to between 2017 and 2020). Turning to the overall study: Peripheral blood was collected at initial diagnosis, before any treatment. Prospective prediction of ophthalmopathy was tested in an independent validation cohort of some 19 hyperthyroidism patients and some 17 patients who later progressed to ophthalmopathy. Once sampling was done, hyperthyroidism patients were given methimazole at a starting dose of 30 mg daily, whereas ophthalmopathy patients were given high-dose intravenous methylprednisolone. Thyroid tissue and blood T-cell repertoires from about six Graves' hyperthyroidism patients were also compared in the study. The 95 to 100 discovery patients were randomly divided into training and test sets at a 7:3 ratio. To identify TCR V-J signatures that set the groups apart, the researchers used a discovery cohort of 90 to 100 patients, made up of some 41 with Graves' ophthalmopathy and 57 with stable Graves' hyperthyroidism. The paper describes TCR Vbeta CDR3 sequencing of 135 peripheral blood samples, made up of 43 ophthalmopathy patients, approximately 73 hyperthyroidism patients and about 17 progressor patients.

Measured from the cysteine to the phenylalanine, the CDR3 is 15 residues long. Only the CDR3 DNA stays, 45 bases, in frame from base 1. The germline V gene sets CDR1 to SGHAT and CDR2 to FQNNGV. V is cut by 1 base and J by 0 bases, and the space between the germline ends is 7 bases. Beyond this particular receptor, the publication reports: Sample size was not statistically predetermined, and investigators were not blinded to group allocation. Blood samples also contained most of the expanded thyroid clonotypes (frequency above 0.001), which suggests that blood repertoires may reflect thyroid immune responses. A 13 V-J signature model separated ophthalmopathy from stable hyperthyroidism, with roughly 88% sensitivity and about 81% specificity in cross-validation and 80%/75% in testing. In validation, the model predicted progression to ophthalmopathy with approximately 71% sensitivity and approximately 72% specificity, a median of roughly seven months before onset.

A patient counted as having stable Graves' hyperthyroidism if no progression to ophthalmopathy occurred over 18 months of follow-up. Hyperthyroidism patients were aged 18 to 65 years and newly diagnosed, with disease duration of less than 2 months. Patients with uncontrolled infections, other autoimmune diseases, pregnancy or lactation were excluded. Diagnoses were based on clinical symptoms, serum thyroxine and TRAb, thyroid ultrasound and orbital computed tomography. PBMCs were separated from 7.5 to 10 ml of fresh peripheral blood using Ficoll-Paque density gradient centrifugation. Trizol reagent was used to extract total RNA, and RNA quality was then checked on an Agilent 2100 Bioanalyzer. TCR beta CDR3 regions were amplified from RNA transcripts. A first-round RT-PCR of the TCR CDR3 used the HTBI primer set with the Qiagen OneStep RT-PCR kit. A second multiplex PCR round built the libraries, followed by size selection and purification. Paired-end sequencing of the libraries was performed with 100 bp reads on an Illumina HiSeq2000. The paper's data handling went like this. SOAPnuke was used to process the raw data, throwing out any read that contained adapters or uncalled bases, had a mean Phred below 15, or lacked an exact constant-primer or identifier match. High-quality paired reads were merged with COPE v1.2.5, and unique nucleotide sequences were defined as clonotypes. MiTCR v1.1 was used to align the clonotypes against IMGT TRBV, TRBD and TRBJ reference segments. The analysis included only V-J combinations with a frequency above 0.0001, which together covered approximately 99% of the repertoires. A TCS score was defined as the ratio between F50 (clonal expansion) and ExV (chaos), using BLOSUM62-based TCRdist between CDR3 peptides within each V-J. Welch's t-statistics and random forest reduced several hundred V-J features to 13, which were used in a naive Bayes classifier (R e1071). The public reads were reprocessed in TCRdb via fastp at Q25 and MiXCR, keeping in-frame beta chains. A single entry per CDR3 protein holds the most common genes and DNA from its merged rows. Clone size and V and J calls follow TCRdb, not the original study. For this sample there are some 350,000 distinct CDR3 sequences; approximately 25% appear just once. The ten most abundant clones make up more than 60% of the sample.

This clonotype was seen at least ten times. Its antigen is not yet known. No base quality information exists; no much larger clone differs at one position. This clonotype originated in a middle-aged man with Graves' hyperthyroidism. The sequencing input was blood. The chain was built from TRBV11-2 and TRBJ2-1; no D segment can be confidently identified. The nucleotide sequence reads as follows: TGTGCCAGCAGCTTAGCTGGAAGCTCCTACAATGAGCAGTTCTTC. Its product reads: CASSLAGSSYNEQFF.